Each of the 6 T cell receptor beta chains below was sequenced from the same sample in a study of OX40 agonist ivuxolimab in advanced cancers. Generated by immunoSEQ multiplex PCR, the TCRdb table keeps only in-frame clones and is missing some. The sample lists some 44,000 clones, under 90% occurring once. Sequenced here: CD4+ or CD8+ T cells sorted from blood, sampled in a trial of the OX40 agonist ivuxolimab. Source of these receptors: an adult with an advanced solid tumor such as melanoma, head and neck, liver or kidney cancer.

This clone was recorded only once. J is TRBJ2-3 and V is TRBV6-6; unclear D gene. The CDR3 spans 12 residues. Trimming pared 6 bases from V and 8 bases from J, leaving 12 bases between. From germline, CDR1 is MNHNY and CDR2 SVGAGI (reference sequence). This CDR3 reads CASSSREATQYF. The CDR3 nucleotides read TGTGCCAGCAGCTCCCGAGAAGCTACGCAGTATTTT.

The chain combines TRBV6-6 with TRBJ1-1, with TRBD1 matching 7 bases. Germline-derived CDR1 and CDR2 are MNHNY and SVGAGI (reference sequence). J was trimmed by 3 bases and V by 2 bases; bases with no gene match: 9. This CDR3 region has 16 residues. CDR3: CASSYEQGGLDTEAFF. The CDR3 coding sequence is TGTGCCAGCAGTTACGAGCAGGGGGGACTAGACACTGAAGCTTTCTTT.

A single count supports this clone. The J gene is TRBJ2-6, the V gene TRBV19; 8 bases match TRBD1. The V segment lost 5 bases and the J segment 3 bases; nucleotides outside the gene matches: 6. The CDR3 length is 16 residues. Per the germline V gene, CDR1 is LNHDA and CDR2 is SQIVND (reference sequence). CDR3 residues: CASSGGQALGANVLTF. For the CDR3, the DNA is TGTGCCAGTAGTGGGGGACAGGCACTTGGGGCCAACGTCCTGACTTTC.

In DNA, the CDR3 is TGTGCCAGCAGCCCCGAAGGGGTTTCCTCTGGAAACACCATATATTTT. Amino acids: CASSPEGVSSGNTIYF. The chain links TRBV2 to TRBJ1-3; possible D gene TRBD1, 5 bases. The germline CDR1 and CDR2 sequences are SNHLY and FYNNEI. This CDR3 has 16 residues. Trimming left V 6 bases short and J 0 bases short, with 15 bases between. The complete variable domain, with remaining parts taken from reference TRBV2 and TRBJ1-3, reads EPEVTQTPSHQVTQMGQEVILRCVPISNHLYFYWYRQILGQKVEFLVSFYNNEISEKSEIFDDQFSVERPDGSNFTLKIRSTKLEDSAMYFCASSPEGVSSGNTIYFGEGSWLTVV.

The gene calls are TRBV5-5 and TRBJ2-7; TRBD2 agrees at 9 bases. V was clipped by 1 base and J by 0 bases; unmatched bases: 5. Germline CDR1 SGHKS, CDR2 YYEKEE (reference sequence). This CDR3 region has 16 residues. The CDR3 sequence: CASSLLLAGFSYEQYF. The CDR3 coding sequence is TGTGCCAGCAGCTTGCTACTAGCGGGTTTCTCCTACGAGCAGTACTTC.

This rearrangement joins TRBV28 to TRBJ1-1; 7 bases fit TRBD1. V lost 2 bases and J lost 5; bases outside the gene matches: 2. Germline V gives CDR1 MDHEN, CDR2 SYDVKM. The CDR3 consists of 13 residues. This chain's CDR3 is CASSLQGVTEAFF. The CDR3 DNA is TGTGCCAGCAGTTTACAGGGGGTAACTGAAGCTTTCTTT.